Included here is one T cell receptor (beta chain) sequence, with context. This specimen comes from a study of blood T cells in healthy people across ages. Next came a second PCR, run for about 7 to 12 cycles, which used a sample-barcoded 5' primer along with a J-beta primer mix. In TCRdb, the 5' RACE reads were re-called with MiXCR into one record per CDR3 protein. The sample records more than 650,000 distinct CDR3 sequences, roughly 25% being singletons. CDR1 is SGHTA and CDR2 is FQGNSA in the germline V gene. The J segment lost 0 bases and the V segment lost 3 bases, leaving 11 bases of the junction unmatched. The CDR3 extends over 18 amino acids. The same data also contributed to another study, on T cells of mothers and their children. That source reports: Each mother yielded more than 8.5 million TCR beta CDR3 reads. Each child yielded 2.5 million to 3 million reads. Normalized overlap was always slightly, never significantly, higher in related than unrelated mother-child pairs.

The chain carries TRBV7-2 and TRBJ2-5; the match to TRBD2 covers 9 bases. The sequencing input was blood. The clonotype originates from a boy between 5 and 17 years old in good health. The CDR3 region is CASSFGGGEIPYQETQYF. The DNA of the CDR3 is TGTGCCAGCAGCTTCGGCGGGGGGGAAATCCCGTACCAAGAGACCCAGTACTTC.